This is a list of T cell receptor beta chains from one sample in a study of T cells of healthy individuals. TCRdb ran MiXCR on the 5' RACE reads and lists one entry per CDR3 protein. The table includes some 85,000 distinct CDR3 sequences, 5% detected once. The receptors here all came from a female donor in good health. Each CDR3 is given with its conserved first and last residue. A D gene is named only where the DNA matches it firmly. Size is omitted from some rows. Given values are once, few, many or a class for expanded clones.

clone size	D gene	V gene	J gene	CDR3 DNA	CDR3 protein
few	TRBD1	TRBV10-3	TRBJ1-1	TGTGCCATCAGTGAGACGACAGGGGTTGGCACTGAAGCTTTCTTT	CAISETTGVGTEAFF
.	TRBD1	TRBV6-1	TRBJ1-6	TGTGCCAGTTGGGACAGGGGAAATTCACCCCTCCACTTT	CASWDRGNSPLHF
many	.	TRBV4-3	TRBJ2-1	TGCGCCAGCAGCCGTAGTCGGATGGGCTCAGACCATGAGCAGTTCTTC	CASSRSRMGSDHEQFF
many	.	TRBV7-6	TRBJ2-7	TGTGCCAGCAGCGTAGAGTCAGGGGCCTACGAGCAGTACTTC	CASSVESGAYEQYF
many	.	TRBV28	TRBJ2-6	TGTGCCAGCAGTACTAACTCTGGGGCCAACGTCCTGACTTTC	CASSTNSGANVLTF
many	.	TRBV4-1	TRBJ2-7	TGCGCCAGCAGCCAAGTGGGCGGGACCTACGAGCAGTACTTC	CASSQVGGTYEQYF
few	.	TRBV20-1	TRBJ1-1	TGCAGTGCTAAGGAGGGAATGAACACTGAAGCTTTCTTT	CSAKEGMNTEAFF
many	TRBD1	TRBV27	TRBJ1-2	TGTGCCAGCAGTTTATTCGGACAGGCGCTAGGGGCCCCAGATGGCTACACCTTC	CASSLFGQALGAPDGYTF
few	.	TRBV5-6	TRBJ1-2	TGTGCCAGCAACCCGCAGGCAGGCCCCTTTGGTGGCTACACCTTC	CASNPQAGPFGGYTF
many	TRBD1	TRBV7-2	TRBJ2-7	TGTGCCAGCAGCTCCCCGACAGGGATTCCCTACGAGCAGTACTTC	CASSSPTGIPYEQYF
.	TRBD2	TRBV7-7	TRBJ2-1	TGTGCTAGCAGCTTCCAGCGGGGCAGGGAGCAGTTCTTC	CASSFQRGREQFF
many	.	TRBV6-2/TRBV6-3	TRBJ2-5	TGTGCCAGCAGCCGGGAGAGGACCCAGTACTTC	CASSRERTQYF
.	.	TRBV7-9	TRBJ2-6	TGTGCCAGCAGTCCCGGGGCCCCTGGGGCCAACGTCCTGACTTTC	CASSPGAPGANVLTF
.	.	TRBV6-5	TRBJ2-1	TGTGCCAGCAAGAATGAGGCGGTGACCGATGAGCAGTTCTTC	CASKNEAVTDEQFF
.	.	TRBV20-1	TRBJ1-5	TGCAGTGCTAGAGATCCCGGGGGCCATCAGCCCCAGCATTTT	CSARDPGGHQPQHF
.	TRBD1	TRBV7-8	TRBJ2-2	TGTGCCAGCAGCCTCCATGGACCGGACAGGGCCACCGGGGAGCTGTTTTTT	CASSLHGPDRATGELFF
few	.	TRBV6-1	TRBJ1-2	TGTGCCAGCAGTGAAACGTCAGTCTATGGCTACACCTTC	CASSETSVYGYTF
.	.	TRBV28	TRBJ1-5	TGTGCCAGCAGGTCCTCTAAGATTGGGGCACAGCCCCAGCATTTT	CASRSSKIGAQPQHF
few	.	TRBV27	TRBJ1-5	TGTGCCAGCAGTTTACGGGGGGCTGATCAGCCCCAGCATTTT	CASSLRGADQPQHF
many	.	TRBV4-3	TRBJ1-3	TGCGCCAGCAGCCAAGAGCCCCGCGGATCCGGTGGAAACACCATATATTTT	CASSQEPRGSGGNTIYF
many	.	TRBV6-2/TRBV6-3	TRBJ2-3	TGTGCCAGCAGTTCTCCTAGTTCCCCAGATACGCAGTATTTT	CASSSPSSPDTQYF
few	.	TRBV20-1	TRBJ1-3	TGCAGTGCTAGCCAGGACAGCTCTGGAAACACCATATATTTT	CSASQDSSGNTIYF
many	.	TRBV11-2	TRBJ2-7	TGTGCCAGCAGACGAACCGGGACTGCCTCCTACGAGCAGTACTTC	CASRRTGTASYEQYF
few	.	TRBV10-3	TRBJ1-1	TGTGCCATCAGTCCGGATACCACTGAAGCTTTCTTT	CAISPDTTEAFF
many	TRBD1	TRBV28	TRBJ2-6	TGTGCCAGCAGTCCCCGACAGGGAAAACAGTCTGGGGCCAACGTCCTGACTTTC	CASSPRQGKQSGANVLTF
many	.	TRBV6-2/TRBV6-3	TRBJ2-2	TGTGCCAGCAGTTACGGGGGCACCGGGGAGCTGTTTTTT	CASSYGGTGELFF
.	.	TRBV6-5	TRBJ2-1	TGTGCCAGCCACGGGAGTCGCTCCTACAATGAGCAGTTCTTC	CASHGSRSYNEQFF
.	.	TRBV20-1	TRBJ2-7	TGCAGTGCTAGAGCGGGCCCCCTATACGAGCAGTACTTC	CSARAGPLYEQYF
many	TRBD1	TRBV3-1	TRBJ2-5	TGTGCCAGCAGCCCTCTTCGGACAGGGTCAACAAAGACCCAGTACTTC	CASSPLRTGSTKTQYF
many	TRBD2	TRBV6-5	TRBJ2-1	TGTGCCAGCAGCCGTACTAGCGGGAGTTACAATGAGCAGTTCTTC	CASSRTSGSYNEQFF
.	.	TRBV25-1	TRBJ1-1	TGTGCCAGCAGTTGGGGGGCATCTACAGGAGGTGAAGCTTTCTTT	CASSWGASTGGEAFF
many	.	TRBV30	TRBJ1-1	TGTGCCTGGAGTAGAGACAGTCAAGTAGCTTTCTTT	CAWSRDSQVAFF
.	.	TRBV28	TRBJ1-2	TGTGCCAGCAGTTTCCCTCCGACAGTTAACTATGGCTACACCTTC	CASSFPPTVNYGYTF
many	.	TRBV28	TRBJ1-5	TGTGCCAGCAGTCCCCCTGTTAGCAATCAGCCCCAGCATTTT	CASSPPVSNQPQHF
many	TRBD2	TRBV10-3	TRBJ2-3	TGTGCCATCAGTGAAGACCCGGGACTAGCGGGAGGGCCCACAGATACGCAGTATTTT	CAISEDPGLAGGPTDTQYF
many	.	TRBV4-3	TRBJ1-2	TGCGCCAGCAGCCAAACCCCGACAGGATACTATGGCTACACCTTC	CASSQTPTGYYGYTF
.	.	TRBV12-3/TRBV12-4	TRBJ1-1	TGTGCCAGCAGTCCAATCCCGACTGAAGCTTTCTTT	CASSPIPTEAFF
many	.	TRBV19	TRBJ2-1	TGTGCCAGTAGTATATTCGGGAACGCCGGGGATGAGCAGTTCTTC	CASSIFGNAGDEQFF
.	.	TRBV7-8	TRBJ1-5	TGTGCCAGCAGTTCCCTGGGGCCCAATCAGCCCCAGCATTTT	CASSSLGPNQPQHF
.	TRBD1	TRBV4-2	TRBJ1-3	TGTGCCAGCAGCTCGACTTCCCTTGGACAGGGAGTATTGGACACCATATATTTT	CASSSTSLGQGVLDTIYF
few	TRBD1	TRBV20-1	TRBJ2-1	TGCAGTGCTGTGGACAGGGTTGGCTACAATGAGCAGTTCTTC	CSAVDRVGYNEQFF
many	.	TRBV20-1	TRBJ2-7	TGCAGTGCTAGGCCCTACGAGCAGTACTTC	CSARPYEQYF
many	.	TRBV14	TRBJ2-6	TGTGCCAGCAGCCCTGGACAGTCTGGGGCCAACGTCCTGACTTTC	CASSPGQSGANVLTF
many	TRBD1	TRBV19	TRBJ1-5	TGTGCCAGTAGCCATACGACAGGGGCGGGACAGCCCCAGCATTTT	CASSHTTGAGQPQHF
many	TRBD2	TRBV12-3/TRBV12-4	TRBJ2-7	TGTGCCAGCACCAGAGCGGGGGGCTCCTACGAGCAGTACTTC	CASTRAGGSYEQYF
.	TRBD1	TRBV5-1	TRBJ1-2	TGCGCCAGCCAGCCGACGACAGGGATGGATGGCTACACCTTC	CASQPTTGMDGYTF
many	TRBD2	TRBV30	TRBJ2-1	TGTGCCTGGAGTGTCGGTGTCCTCGGGAGGAATGAGCAGTTCTTC	CAWSVGVLGRNEQFF
many	.	TRBV29-1	TRBJ2-5	TGCAGTGGCTTTGAGGTGACCCAGTACTTC	CSGFEVTQYF
many	.	TRBV27	TRBJ2-7	TGTGCCAGCAGAAAAATGATATCCTACGAGCAGTACTTC	CASRKMISYEQYF
many	.	TRBV5-1	TRBJ2-3	TGCGCCAGCAGCTTGGCAGAGTTCCGCACAGATACGCAGTATTTT	CASSLAEFRTDTQYF
many	TRBD2	TRBV4-3	TRBJ2-1	TGCGCCAGCAGCCCTGAGTCCACCCGACTAGCAAACAATGAGCAGTTCTTC	CASSPESTRLANNEQFF
few	.	TRBV7-8	TRBJ1-1	TGTGCCAGCAGTGACAACATGAACACTGAAGCTTTCTTT	CASSDNMNTEAFF
few	.	TRBV28	TRBJ2-7	TGTGCCAGCACCGGGACCGGTACCTACGAGCAGTACTTC	CASTGTGTYEQYF
few	.	TRBV15	TRBJ1-1	TGTGCCACCCGGCCCGCGATGAACACTGAAGCTTTCTTT	CATRPAMNTEAFF